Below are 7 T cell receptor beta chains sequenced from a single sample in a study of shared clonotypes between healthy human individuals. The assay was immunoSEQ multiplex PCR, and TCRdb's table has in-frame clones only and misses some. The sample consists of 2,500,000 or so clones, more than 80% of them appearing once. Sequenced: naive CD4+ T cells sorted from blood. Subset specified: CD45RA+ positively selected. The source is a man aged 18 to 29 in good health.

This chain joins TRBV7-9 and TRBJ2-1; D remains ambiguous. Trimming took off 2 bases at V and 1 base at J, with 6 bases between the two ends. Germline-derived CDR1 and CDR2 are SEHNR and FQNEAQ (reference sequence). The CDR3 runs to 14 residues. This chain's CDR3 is CASSLMGSYNEQFF. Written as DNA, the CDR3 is TGTGCCAGCAGCTTAATGGGGTCCTACAATGAGCAGTTCTTC.

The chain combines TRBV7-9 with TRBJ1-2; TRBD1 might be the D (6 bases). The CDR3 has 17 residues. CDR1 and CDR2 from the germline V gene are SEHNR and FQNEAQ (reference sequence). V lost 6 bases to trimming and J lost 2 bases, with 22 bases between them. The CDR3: CASSPLTLTGLNYGYTF. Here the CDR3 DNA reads TGTGCCAGCAGTCCTCTTACCCTAACAGGGTTGAACTATGGCTACACCTTC.

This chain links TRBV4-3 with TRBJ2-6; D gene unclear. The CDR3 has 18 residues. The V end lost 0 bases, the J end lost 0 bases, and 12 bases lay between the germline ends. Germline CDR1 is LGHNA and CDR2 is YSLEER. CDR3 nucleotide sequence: TGCGCCAGCAGCCAAGATTATCGAGGTATCTCTGGGGCCAACGTCCTGACTTTC. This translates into CASSQDYRGISGANVLTF.

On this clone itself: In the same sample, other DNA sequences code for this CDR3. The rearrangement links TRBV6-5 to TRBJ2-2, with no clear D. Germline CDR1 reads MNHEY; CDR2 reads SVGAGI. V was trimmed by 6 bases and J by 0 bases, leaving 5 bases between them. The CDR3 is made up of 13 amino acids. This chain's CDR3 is CASRDSNTGELFF. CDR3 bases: TGTGCCAGCAGAGACTCGAACACCGGGGAGCTGTTTTTT.

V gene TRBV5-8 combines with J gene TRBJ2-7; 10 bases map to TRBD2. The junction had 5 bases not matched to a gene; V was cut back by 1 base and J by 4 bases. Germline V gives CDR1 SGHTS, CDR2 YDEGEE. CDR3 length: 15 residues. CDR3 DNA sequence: TGTGCCAGCAGCTTGCGTCCTAGCGGGAGTTACGAGCAGTACTTC. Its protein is CASSLRPSGSYEQYF.

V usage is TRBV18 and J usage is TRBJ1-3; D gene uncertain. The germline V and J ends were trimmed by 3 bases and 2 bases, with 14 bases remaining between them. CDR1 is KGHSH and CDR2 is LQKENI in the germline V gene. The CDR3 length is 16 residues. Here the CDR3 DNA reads TGTGCCAGCTCACCCACTGGACTGCAAACTGGAAACACCATATATTTT. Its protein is CASSPTGLQTGNTIYF.

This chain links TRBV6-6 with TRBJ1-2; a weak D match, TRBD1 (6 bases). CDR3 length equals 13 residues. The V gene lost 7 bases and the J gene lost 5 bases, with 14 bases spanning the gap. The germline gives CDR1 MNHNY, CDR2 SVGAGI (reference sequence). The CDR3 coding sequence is TGTGCCAGCATAGACGGGACAAATTATGGCTACACCTTC. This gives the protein CASIDGTNYGYTF.